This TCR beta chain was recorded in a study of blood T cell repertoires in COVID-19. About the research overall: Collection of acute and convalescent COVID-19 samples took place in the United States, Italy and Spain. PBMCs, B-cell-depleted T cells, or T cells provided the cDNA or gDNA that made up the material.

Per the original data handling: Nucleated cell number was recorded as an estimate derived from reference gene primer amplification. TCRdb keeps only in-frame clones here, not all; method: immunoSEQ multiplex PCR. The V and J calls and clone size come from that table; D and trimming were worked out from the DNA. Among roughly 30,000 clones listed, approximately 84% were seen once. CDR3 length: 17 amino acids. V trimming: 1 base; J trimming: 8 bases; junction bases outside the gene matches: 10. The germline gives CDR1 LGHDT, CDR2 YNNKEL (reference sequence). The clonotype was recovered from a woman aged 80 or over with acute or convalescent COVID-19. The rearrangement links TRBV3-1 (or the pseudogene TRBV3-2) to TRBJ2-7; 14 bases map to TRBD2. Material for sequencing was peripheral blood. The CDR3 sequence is CASSQARGLAGVSQQYF. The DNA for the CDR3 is TGTGCCAGCAGCCAAGCCCGGGGACTAGCGGGAGTCTCACAGCAGTACTTC.